A selection of T cell receptor beta chains follows, all from one sample in a study of blood T cell repertoires in COVID-19. Data came from immunoSEQ multiplex PCR; TCRdb stores just in-frame clones and leaves some out. This sample has about 140,000 clones, with over 80% found just once. The source material was peripheral blood. The receptors shown here come from a human donor in a cohort sampled during active COVID-19. CDR3s include the opening cysteine and the closing phenylalanine or tryptophan. A D gene is named only where the DNA matches it firmly. Size tells how often a clone was seen (once, few, many) or the class of an expanded clone, and some rows leave it out.

d_call	clone_size	v_call	j_call	cdr3_nt	cdr3_aa
NA	NA	TRBV25-1	TRBJ2-7	TGTGCCAGCAGTGAATATCCGGGACTGGGCTCCTACGAGCAGTACTTC	CASSEYPGLGSYEQYF
TRBD1	NA	TRBV25-1	TRBJ1-4	TGTGCCAGCAGTGATCCGGGACAGGGAAGAACTAATGAAAAACTGTTTTTT	CASSDPGQGRTNEKLFF
NA	few	TRBV9	TRBJ1-5	TGTGCCAGCAGCGAAGGGGGGGGCCCCAATCAGCCCCAGCATTTT	CASSEGGGPNQPQHF
NA	NA	TRBV29-1	TRBJ1-1	TGCAGCGTTGGAACAGGGCGGGCTTTCTTT	CSVGTGRAFF
NA	NA	TRBV7-2	TRBJ2-1	TGTGCCAGCAGCCTCCGTCTGGCAGCGGGTAATGAGCAGTTCTTC	CASSLRLAAGNEQFF
NA	NA	TRBV29-1	TRBJ1-2	TGCAGCGTTGACGGGAGCTACACCTTC	CSVDGSYTF
TRBD1	NA	TRBV6-2/TRBV6-3	TRBJ2-7	TGTGCCAGCAGCGAGGGACAGGCCGCTCTTTACGAGCAGTACTTC	CASSEGQAALYEQYF
NA	NA	TRBV11-2	TRBJ2-5	TGTGCCAGCAGCTCCCGGGACTCCCAAGAGACCCAGTACTTC	CASSSRDSQETQYF
TRBD1	NA	TRBV28	TRBJ2-5	TGTGCCAGCAGTCCGACAGGGGGCGCGCGGGAGACCCAGTACTTC	CASSPTGGARETQYF
TRBD1	few	TRBV7-9	TRBJ2-1	TGTGCCAGCAGCACATGGACAGGGGAAGGAGTCAATGAGCAGTTCTTC	CASSTWTGEGVNEQFF
TRBD1	NA	TRBV7-8	TRBJ2-7	TGTGCCAGCAGCTTCCGGGACAGTTTGAAAGAGCAGTACTTC	CASSFRDSLKEQYF
NA	NA	TRBV15	TRBJ1-6	TGTGCCACCAGCAACAGGGCCGGAGGTTCACCCCTCCACTTT	CATSNRAGGSPLHF
TRBD1	NA	TRBV29-1	TRBJ2-5	TGCAGCACCCAGGGGGCGTCAGAGACCCAGTACTTC	CSTQGASETQYF
TRBD2	NA	TRBV5-1	TRBJ2-7	TGCGCCAGCAGCTTCACCGGGACTAGCTTTGGCGAGCAGTACTTC	CASSFTGTSFGEQYF
NA	few	TRBV21-1	TRBJ2-1	TGTGCCAGCAGCCCAAACTACAATGAGCAGTTCTTC	CASSPNYNEQFF
NA	NA	TRBV5-1	TRBJ2-3	TGCGCCAGCAGCTTGGATTCAGGGGGTCGGGGGGATACGCAGTATTTT	CASSLDSGGRGDTQYF
NA	NA	TRBV29-1	TRBJ2-3	TGCAGCGCCAAAGCGGGCAGCACAGATACGCAGTATTTT	CSAKAGSTDTQYF
TRBD2	NA	TRBV18	TRBJ2-1	TGTGCCAGCTCACCCTTAGCGGGAGGGCTAACGAATGAGCAGTTCTTC	CASSPLAGGLTNEQFF
TRBD2	NA	TRBV11-3	TRBJ2-5	TGTGCCAGCAGCTATAGCGGGCAAGAGACCCAGTACTTC	CASSYSGQETQYF
TRBD1	NA	TRBV3-1/TRBV3-2	TRBJ2-2	TGTGCCAGCAGCCAAGATGGGGCAGGGGGCACCGGGGAGCTGTTTTTT	CASSQDGAGGTGELFF
NA	once	TRBV7-9	TRBJ2-7	TGTGCCAGCAGCTCGAGATTTGACACCTACGAGCAGTACTTC	CASSSRFDTYEQYF
NA	NA	TRBV7-9	TRBJ2-5	TGTGCCAGCAGCTTTGAGGCGGAGACCCAGTACTTC	CASSFEAETQYF
TRBD1	few	TRBV5-4	TRBJ1-2	TGTGCCAGTACACAGGGGGCGTCCAACTATGGCTACACCTTC	CASTQGASNYGYTF
NA	NA	TRBV4-1	TRBJ2-4	TGCGCCAGCAGCCAAGATGTGGGCTCCGGGGAACTAGCCAAAAACATTCAGTACTTC	CASSQDVGSGELAKNIQYF
TRBD2	once	TRBV20-1	TRBJ2-7	TGCAGTGCTAGTAAGGCGGGAGCCTACGAGCAGTACTTC	CSASKAGAYEQYF
NA	NA	TRBV29-1	TRBJ2-1	TGCAGCGTTCCATCTATTGGGAGCAGGAATGAGCAGTTCTTC	CSVPSIGSRNEQFF
TRBD1	NA	TRBV28	TRBJ1-5	TGTGCCAGCAGTTTATGGGGGGGACAGGGGGCCGATCAGCCCCAGCATTTT	CASSLWGGQGADQPQHF
NA	NA	TRBV2	TRBJ1-1	TGTGCCAGCACCGCCGCCGGGGGTTTCGACACTGAAGCTTTCTTT	CASTAAGGFDTEAFF
NA	many	TRBV4-3	TRBJ2-7	TGCGCCAGCAGCCAAGATAGGCGGGGAGGCTACGAGCAGTACTTC	CASSQDRRGGYEQYF
NA	NA	TRBV3-1/TRBV3-2	TRBJ1-2	TGTGCCAGCAGCAACTTAGAGGGACTCACCTTC	CASSNLEGLTF
TRBD1	NA	TRBV6-5	TRBJ2-2	TGTGCCAGCTTGACCGGGACAGGGAACACCGGGGAGCTGTTTTTT	CASLTGTGNTGELFF
TRBD1	NA	TRBV5-1	TRBJ2-3	TGCGCCAGCAGCTTCCGGGACAGGGTTTCAGATACGCAGTATTTT	CASSFRDRVSDTQYF
NA	NA	TRBV15	TRBJ2-4	TGTGCCACCAGCAACGGGCGGGAAGTAGCCAAAAACATTCAGTACTTC	CATSNGREVAKNIQYF
TRBD1	NA	TRBV5-6	TRBJ2-5	TGTGCCAGCAGCTGGACAGGTTGGGAGACCCAGTACTTC	CASSWTGWETQYF
TRBD1	NA	TRBV27	TRBJ1-6	TGTGCCAGCAAGGGACAGGGGGCCAGTTCACCCCTCCACTTT	CASKGQGASSPLHF
NA	once	TRBV19	TRBJ2-4	TGTGCCAGTAGTATTACCAAAAACATTCAGTACTTC	CASSITKNIQYF
TRBD2	NA	TRBV7-9	TRBJ2-1	TGTGCCAGCAGCCTCAGGCTCGCGGCTAGCGGGCAATACAATGAGCAGTTCTTC	CASSLRLAASGQYNEQFF